This T cell receptor beta chain comes out of a study of blood T cell repertoires in COVID-19. Background on the study: Collection of acute and convalescent COVID-19 samples took place in the United States, Italy and Spain. In each case, the material was cDNA or gDNA derived from T cells, B-cell-depleted T cells, or PBMCs.

Assay used: immunoSEQ multiplex PCR; TCRdb lists only in-frame clones, some missing. Of roughly 350,000 clones in the sample, 92% were seen once. This CDR3 has 16 residues. Per the germline V gene, CDR1 is MDHEN and CDR2 is SYDVKM. V trimming: 6 bases; J trimming: 3 bases; junction bases outside the gene matches: 11. Clinical histories supplied by participants themselves formed the basis of cohort assignment. Sequencing was performed on PBMCs or T cells enriched from blood (not recorded which). This chain links TRBV28 with TRBJ2-3, with 8 nucleotides matching TRBD2. This TCR was sampled from a woman in her twenties or thirties who had recovered from COVID-19. Here the CDR3 reads CASSLGGTRSTDTQYF. The CDR3 DNA reads TGTGCCAGCAGCCTCGGGGGGACTAGATCGACAGATACGCAGTATTTT.